This TCR beta chain appears in the sequencing data of a study of shared clonotypes between healthy human individuals. V lost 5 bases, J lost 8 bases, and 15 bases stayed unmatched. CDR3 size: 15 residues. Germline V gene lookup returns CDR1 SGHRS and CDR2 YFSETQ. Repertoires were generated with immunoSEQ multiplex PCR, while TCRdb's copy carries only in-frame clones and drops some. The sample records about 2.1 million clones, 80% to 95% being singletons. Naive CD8 cells comprised CD45RO-negative, CCR7-positively selected cells, excluding terminally differentiated effector memory CD45RA+ cells. The source of this sequence is a man between 18 and 35 years old in good health. Some clones in this sample may be carry-over from other donors' samples. This sequence joins TRBV5-1 and TRBJ1-1; 7 bases line up with TRBD1. Sequenced material: naive CD8+ T cells from PBMCs. The CDR3 sequence is CASRQNADRQFEAFF. In DNA, the CDR3 is TGCGCCAGCAGACAAAACGCGGACAGGCAATTCGAAGCTTTCTTT. The full variable domain, rest sourced from reference TRBV5-1 and TRBJ1-1, is KAGVTQTPRYLIKTRGQQVTLSCSPISGHRSVSWYQQTPGQGLQFLFEYFSETQRNKGNFPGRFSGRQFSNSRSEMNVSTLELGDSALYLCASRQNADRQFEAFFGQGTRLTVV.